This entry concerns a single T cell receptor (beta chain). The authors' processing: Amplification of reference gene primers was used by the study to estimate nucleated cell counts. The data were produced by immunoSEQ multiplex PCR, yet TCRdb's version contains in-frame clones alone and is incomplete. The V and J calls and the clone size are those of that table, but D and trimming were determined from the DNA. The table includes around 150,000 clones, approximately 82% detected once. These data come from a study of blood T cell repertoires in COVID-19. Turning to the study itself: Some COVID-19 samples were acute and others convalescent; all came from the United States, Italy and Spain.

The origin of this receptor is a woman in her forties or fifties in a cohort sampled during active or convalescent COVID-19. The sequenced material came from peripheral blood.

Written as DNA, the CDR3 is TGTGCCAGCTCACCATGGACAGTGGCTGGAAACACCATATATTTT. Translation gives CASSPWTVAGNTIYF. The chain is built from TRBV18 and TRBJ1-3; weak D call: TRBD1 (6 bases). Germline lookup yields CDR1 KGHSH and CDR2 LQKENI. Trimming shortened V by 2 bases and J by 2 bases, and 10 bases separated the two germline ends. CDR3 length equals 15 residues.